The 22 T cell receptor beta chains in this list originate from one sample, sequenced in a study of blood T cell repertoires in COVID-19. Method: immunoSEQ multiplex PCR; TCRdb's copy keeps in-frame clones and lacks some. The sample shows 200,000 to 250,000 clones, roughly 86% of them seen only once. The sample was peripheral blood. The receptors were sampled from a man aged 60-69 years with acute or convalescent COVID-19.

CDR3 residues: CASRMGSSQETQYF. Written as DNA, the CDR3 is TGTGCCAGCCGGATGGGTAGCAGTCAAGAGACCCAGTACTTC. The chain carries TRBV2 and TRBJ2-5; D remains ambiguous. Per the germline V gene, CDR1 is SNHLY and CDR2 is FYNNEI. This CDR3 spans 14 amino acids. The V and J ends lost 8 bases and 2 bases respectively, with 15 bases between them.

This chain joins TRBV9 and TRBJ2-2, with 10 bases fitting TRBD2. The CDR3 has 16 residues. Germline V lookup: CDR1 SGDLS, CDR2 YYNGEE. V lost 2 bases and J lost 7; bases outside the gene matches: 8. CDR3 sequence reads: CASSVSLAGEGGELFF. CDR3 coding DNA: TGTGCCAGCAGCGTTTCCCTAGCGGGGGAAGGCGGGGAGCTGTTTTTT.

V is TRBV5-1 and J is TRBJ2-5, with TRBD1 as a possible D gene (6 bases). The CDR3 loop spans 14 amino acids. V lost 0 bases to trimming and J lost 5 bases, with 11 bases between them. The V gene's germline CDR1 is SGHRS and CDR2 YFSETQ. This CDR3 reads CASSLGGRGETQYF. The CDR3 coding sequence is TGCGCCAGCAGCTTGGGGGGGCGAGGGGAGACCCAGTACTTC.

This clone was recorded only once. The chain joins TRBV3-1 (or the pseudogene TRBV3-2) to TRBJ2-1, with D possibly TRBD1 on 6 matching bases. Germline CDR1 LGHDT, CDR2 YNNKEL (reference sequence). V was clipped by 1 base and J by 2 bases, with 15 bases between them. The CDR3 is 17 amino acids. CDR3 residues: CASSQASQGLPYNEQFF. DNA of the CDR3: TGTGCCAGCAGCCAAGCAAGTCAGGGGCTTCCCTACAATGAGCAGTTCTTC.

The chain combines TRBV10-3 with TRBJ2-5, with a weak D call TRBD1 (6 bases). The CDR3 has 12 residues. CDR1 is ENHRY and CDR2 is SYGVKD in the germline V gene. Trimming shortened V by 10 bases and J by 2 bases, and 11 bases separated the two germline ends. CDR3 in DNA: TGTGCCACCTGGGGACATCAAGAGACCCAGTACTTC. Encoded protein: CATWGHQETQYF.

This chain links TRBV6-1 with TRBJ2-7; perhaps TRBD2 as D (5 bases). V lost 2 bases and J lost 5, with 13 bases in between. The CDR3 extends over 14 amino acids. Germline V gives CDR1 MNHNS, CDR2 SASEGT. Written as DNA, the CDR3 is TGTGCCAGCAGTGAACGGGATGCAGCAAACGAGCAGTACTTC. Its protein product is CASSERDAANEQYF.

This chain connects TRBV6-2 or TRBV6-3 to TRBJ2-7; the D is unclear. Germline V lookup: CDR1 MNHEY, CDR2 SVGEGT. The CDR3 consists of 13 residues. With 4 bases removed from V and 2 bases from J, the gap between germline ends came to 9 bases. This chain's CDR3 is CASSSWLTYEQYF. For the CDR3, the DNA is TGTGCCAGCAGTTCCTGGCTCACCTACGAGCAGTACTTC.

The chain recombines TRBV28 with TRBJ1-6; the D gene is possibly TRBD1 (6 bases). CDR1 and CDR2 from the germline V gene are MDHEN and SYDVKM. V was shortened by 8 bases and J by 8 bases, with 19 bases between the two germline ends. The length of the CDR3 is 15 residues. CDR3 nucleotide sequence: TGTGCCAGCTCCAAAGCAGGGGCCTGGGATTCACCCCTCCACTTT. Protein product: CASSKAGAWDSPLHF.

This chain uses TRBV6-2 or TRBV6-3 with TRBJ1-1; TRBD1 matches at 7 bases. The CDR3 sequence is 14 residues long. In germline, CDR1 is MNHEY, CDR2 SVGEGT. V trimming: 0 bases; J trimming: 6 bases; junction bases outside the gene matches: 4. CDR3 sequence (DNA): TGTGCCAGCAGTTACTCGACAGGGTTCCCTGAAGCTTTCTTT. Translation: CASSYSTGFPEAFF.

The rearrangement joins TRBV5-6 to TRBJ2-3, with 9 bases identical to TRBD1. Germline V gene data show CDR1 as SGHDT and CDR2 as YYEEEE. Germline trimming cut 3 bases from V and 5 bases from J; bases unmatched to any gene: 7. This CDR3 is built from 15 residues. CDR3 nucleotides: TGTGCCAGCAGCTCGGACGGGACAGGGAGAGATACGCAGTATTTT. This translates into CASSSDGTGRDTQYF.

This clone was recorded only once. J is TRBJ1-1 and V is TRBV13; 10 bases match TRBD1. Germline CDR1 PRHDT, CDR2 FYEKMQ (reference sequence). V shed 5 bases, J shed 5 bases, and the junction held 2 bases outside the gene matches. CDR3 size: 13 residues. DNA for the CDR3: TGTGCCAGCAGCCGGGACAGGGGAACTGAAGCTTTCTTT. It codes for CASSRDRGTEAFF.

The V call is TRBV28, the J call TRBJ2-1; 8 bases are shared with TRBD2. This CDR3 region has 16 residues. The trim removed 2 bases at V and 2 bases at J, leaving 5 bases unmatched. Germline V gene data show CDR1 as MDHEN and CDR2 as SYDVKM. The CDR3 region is CASSLLAGIPYNEQFF. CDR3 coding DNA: TGTGCCAGCAGTTTACTAGCGGGCATACCCTACAATGAGCAGTTCTTC.

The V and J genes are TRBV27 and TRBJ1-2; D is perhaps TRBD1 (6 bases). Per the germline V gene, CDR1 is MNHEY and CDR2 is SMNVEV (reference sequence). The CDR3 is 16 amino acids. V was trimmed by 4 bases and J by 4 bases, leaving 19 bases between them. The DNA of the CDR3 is TGTGCCAGCAGTTCCCTGTATAACAGGGCCTCCTATGGCTACACCTTC. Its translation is CASSSLYNRASYGYTF.

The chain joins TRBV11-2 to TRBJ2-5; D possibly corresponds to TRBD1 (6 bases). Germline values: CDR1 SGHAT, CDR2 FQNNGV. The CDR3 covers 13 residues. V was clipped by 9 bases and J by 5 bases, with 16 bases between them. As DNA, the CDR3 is TGTGCCAGTACCGACAGGAGGAGGGAGACCCAGTACTTC. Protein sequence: CASTDRRRETQYF.

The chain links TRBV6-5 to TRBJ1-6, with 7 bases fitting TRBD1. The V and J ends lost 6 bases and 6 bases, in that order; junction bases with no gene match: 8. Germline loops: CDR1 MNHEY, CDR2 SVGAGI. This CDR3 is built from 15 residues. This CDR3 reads CASRLTGNLNSPLHF. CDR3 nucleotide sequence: TGTGCCAGCAGGTTGACAGGGAATCTTAATTCACCCCTCCACTTT.

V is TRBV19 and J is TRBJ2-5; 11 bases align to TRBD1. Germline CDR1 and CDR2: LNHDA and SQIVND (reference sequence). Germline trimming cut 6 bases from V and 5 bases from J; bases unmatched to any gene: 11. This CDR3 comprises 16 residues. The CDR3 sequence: CASSPGGQGGSETQYF. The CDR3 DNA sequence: TGTGCCAGTAGCCCAGGGGGACAGGGGGGATCTGAGACCCAGTACTTC.

CDR3 in amino acids: CASSLDRTYEQYF. DNA of the CDR3: TGTGCCAGCAGCTTAGACAGGACCTACGAGCAGTACTTC. The J gene is TRBJ2-7, the V gene TRBV5-4; maybe TRBD1 (6 bases). CDR1 is SGHNT and CDR2 is YYREEE in the germline V gene (reference sequence). The CDR3 runs 13 residues. V lost 2 bases, J lost 2 bases, and 8 bases lay in between.

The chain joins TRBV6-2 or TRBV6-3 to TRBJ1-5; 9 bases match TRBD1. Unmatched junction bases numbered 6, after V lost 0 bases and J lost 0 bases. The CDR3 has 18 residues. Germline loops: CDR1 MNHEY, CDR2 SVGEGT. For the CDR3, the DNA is TGTGCCAGCAGTTACTCGACGACAGGGGGGTATAGCAATCAGCCCCAGCATTTT. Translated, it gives CASSYSTTGGYSNQPQHF.

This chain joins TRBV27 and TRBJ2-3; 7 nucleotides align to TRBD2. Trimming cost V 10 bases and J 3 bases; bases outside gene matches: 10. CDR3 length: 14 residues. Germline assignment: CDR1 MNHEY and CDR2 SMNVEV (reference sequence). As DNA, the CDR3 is TGTGCCACCCATGTAGCCGGGGGGACAGATACGCAGTATTTT. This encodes CATHVAGGTDTQYF.

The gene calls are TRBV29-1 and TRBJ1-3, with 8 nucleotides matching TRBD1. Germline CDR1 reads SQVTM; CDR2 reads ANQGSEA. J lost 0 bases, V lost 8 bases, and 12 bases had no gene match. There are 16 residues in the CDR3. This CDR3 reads CSPWRTTGGSGNTIYF. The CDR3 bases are TGCAGCCCATGGCGGACAACAGGGGGCTCTGGAAACACCATATATTTT.

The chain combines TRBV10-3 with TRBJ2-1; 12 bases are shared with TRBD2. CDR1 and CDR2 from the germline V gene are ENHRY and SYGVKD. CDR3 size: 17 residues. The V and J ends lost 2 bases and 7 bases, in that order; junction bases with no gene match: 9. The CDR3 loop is CAISERLAGGPENEQFF. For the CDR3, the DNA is TGTGCCATCAGTGAGAGGCTAGCGGGGGGGCCGGAGAATGAGCAGTTCTTC.

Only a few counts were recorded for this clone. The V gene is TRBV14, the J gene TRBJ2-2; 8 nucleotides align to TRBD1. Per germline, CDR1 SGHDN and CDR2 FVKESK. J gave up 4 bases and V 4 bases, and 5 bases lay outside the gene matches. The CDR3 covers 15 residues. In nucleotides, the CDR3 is TGTGCCAGCAGCCGGGCGCAGGGGGCCACCGGGGAGCTGTTTTTT. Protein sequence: CASSRAQGATGELFF.